This TCR beta chain emerged from a study of blood T cells in healthy people across ages. A few counts support this clonotype. Its target is unknown. Study results and limitations: Per million T cells, TCR beta diversity dropped roughly linearly as age increased.

The CDR3 spans 13 residues. Germline loops: CDR1 LNHNV, CDR2 YYDKDF (reference sequence). V was shortened by 1 base and J by 3 bases, with 7 bases between the two germline ends. Through a sample-barcoded 5' primer and a J-beta primer mix, a second PCR was run for roughly 6 to 11 cycles. Every single cDNA molecule received a tag from a template-switch adaptor with 12 random nucleotides. TCRdb processed the 5' RACE reads anew with MiXCR; each CDR3 protein has one entry. The sample includes over a million distinct CDR3 sequences, around 45% of them seen just once. Donors were healthy Caucasian individuals from Russia aged roughly 6 to 90.

This chain connects TRBV15 to TRBJ2-7; D gene uncertain. The sequence was collected from a woman in her sixties or seventies in good health. The specimen was blood. CDR3 in DNA: TGTGCCACCAGCAGAGCACACGACTACGAGCAGTACTTC. Protein sequence: CATSRAHDYEQYF.